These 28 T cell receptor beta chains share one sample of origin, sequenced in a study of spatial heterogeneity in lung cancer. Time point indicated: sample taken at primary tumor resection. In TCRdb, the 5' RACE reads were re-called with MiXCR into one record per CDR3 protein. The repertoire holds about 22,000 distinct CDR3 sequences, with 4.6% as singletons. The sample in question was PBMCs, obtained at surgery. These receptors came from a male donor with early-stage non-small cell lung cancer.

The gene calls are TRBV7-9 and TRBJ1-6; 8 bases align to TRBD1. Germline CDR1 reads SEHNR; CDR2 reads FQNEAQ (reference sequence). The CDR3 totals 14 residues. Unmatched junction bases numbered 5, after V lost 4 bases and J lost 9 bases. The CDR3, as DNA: TGTGCCAGCAGCTACGACAGGGGTTTTTCACCCCTCCACTTT. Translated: CASSYDRGFSPLHF.

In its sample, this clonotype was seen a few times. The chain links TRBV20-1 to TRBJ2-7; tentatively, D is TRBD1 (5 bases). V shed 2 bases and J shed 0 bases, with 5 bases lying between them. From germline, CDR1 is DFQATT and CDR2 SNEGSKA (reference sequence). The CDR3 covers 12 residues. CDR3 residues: CSARQGSYEQYF. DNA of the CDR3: TGCAGTGCTAGACAGGGCTCCTACGAGCAGTACTTC.

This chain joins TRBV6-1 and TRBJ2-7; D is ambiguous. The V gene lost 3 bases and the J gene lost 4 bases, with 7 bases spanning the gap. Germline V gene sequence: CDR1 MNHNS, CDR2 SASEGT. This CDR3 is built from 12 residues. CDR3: CASSEGNYEQYF. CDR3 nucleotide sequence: TGTGCCAGCAGTGAGGGGAATTACGAGCAGTACTTC.

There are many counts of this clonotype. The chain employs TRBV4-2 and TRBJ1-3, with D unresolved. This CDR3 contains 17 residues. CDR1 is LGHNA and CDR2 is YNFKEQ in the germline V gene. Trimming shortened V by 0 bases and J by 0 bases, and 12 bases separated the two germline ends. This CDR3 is CASSQDERPTSGNTIYF. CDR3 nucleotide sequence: TGTGCCAGCAGCCAAGATGAGCGGCCGACCTCTGGAAACACCATATATTTT.

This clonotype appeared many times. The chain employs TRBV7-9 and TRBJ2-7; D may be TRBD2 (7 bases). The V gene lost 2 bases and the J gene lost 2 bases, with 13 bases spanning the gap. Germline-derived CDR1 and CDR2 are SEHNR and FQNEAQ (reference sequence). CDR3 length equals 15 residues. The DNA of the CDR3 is TGTGCCAGCAGCTTAAACGGGGGGCCTACCTACGAGCAGTACTTC. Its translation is CASSLNGGPTYEQYF.

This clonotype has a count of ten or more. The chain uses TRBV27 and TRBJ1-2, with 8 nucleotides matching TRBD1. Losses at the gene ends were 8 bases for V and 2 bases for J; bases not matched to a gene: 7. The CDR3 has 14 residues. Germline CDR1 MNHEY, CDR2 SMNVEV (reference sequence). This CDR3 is CASCQDRDNYGYTF. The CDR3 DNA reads TGTGCCAGCTGCCAGGACAGGGACAACTATGGCTACACCTTC.

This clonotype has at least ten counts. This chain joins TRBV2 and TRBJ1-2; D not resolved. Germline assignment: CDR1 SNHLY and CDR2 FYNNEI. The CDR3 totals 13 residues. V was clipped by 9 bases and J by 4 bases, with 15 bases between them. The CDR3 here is CASWAGRSYGYTF. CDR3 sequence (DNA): TGTGCCAGTTGGGCCGGACGGAGCTATGGCTACACCTTC.

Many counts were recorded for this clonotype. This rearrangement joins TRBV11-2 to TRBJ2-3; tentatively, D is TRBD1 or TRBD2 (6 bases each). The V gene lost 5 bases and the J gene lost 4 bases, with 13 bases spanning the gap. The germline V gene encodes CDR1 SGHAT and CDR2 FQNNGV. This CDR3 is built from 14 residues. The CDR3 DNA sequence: TGTGCCAGCAGCCCTAGTGGGGGGCCAGATACGCAGTATTTT. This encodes CASSPSGGPDTQYF.

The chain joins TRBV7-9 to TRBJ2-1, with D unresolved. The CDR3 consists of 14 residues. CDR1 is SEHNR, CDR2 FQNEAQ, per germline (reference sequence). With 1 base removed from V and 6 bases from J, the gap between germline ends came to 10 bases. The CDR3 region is CASSLDRYINEQFF. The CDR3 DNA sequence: TGTGCCAGCAGCTTAGACCGCTACATCAATGAGCAGTTCTTC.

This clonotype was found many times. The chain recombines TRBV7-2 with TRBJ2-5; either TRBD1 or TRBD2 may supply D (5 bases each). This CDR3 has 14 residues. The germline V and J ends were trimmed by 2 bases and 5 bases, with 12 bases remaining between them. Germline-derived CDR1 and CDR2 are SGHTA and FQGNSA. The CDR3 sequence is CASSLPDEGETQYF. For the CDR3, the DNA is TGTGCCAGCAGCTTACCCGACGAGGGGGAGACCCAGTACTTC.

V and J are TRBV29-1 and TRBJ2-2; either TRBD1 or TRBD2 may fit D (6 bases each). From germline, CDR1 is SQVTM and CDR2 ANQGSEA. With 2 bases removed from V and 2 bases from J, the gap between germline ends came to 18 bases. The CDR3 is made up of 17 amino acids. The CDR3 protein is CSVESSAAGTNTGELFF. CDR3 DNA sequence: TGCAGCGTTGAATCCTCCGCGGCGGGGACAAACACCGGGGAGCTGTTTTTT.

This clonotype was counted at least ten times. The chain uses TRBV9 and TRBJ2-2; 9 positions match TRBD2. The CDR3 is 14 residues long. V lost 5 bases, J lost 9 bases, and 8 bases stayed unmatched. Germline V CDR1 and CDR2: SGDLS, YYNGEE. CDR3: CASSTAGGPRELFF. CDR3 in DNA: TGTGCCAGCAGTACCGCGGGAGGGCCGAGGGAGCTGTTTTTT.

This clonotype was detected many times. CDR3 sequence: CASSASGDGFSPLHF. In nucleotides, the CDR3 is TGTGCCAGCAGCGCCTCCGGGGACGGGTTCTCACCCCTCCACTTT. The chain recombines TRBV7-3 with TRBJ1-6; the D gene is possibly TRBD1 (5 bases). This CDR3 spans 15 amino acids. V shed 5 bases and J shed 10 bases, with 18 bases lying between them. Looked up from germline, CDR1 is SGHTA and CDR2 is FQGTGA.

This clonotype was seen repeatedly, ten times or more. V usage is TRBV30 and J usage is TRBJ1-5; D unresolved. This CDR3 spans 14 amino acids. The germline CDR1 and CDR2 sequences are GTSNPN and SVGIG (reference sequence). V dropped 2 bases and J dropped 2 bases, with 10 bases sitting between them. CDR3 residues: CAWSPLGGNQPQHF. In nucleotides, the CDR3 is TGTGCCTGGAGTCCGCTGGGCGGCAATCAGCCCCAGCATTTT.

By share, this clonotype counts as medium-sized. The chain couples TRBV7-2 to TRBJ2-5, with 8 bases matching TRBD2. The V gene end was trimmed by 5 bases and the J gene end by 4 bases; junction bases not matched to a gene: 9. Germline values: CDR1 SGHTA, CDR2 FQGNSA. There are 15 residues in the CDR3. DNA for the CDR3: TGTGCCAGCAGCGAGCAGCGGGAGTGGGTAGAGACCCAGTACTTC. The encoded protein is CASSEQREWVETQYF.

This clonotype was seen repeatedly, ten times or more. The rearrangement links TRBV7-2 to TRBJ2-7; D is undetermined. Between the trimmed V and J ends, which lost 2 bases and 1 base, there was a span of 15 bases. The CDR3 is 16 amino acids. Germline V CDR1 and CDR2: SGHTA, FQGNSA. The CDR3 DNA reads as TGTGCCAGCAGCTTACGGACGCAGGCCCTTTCCTACGAGCAGTACTTC. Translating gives CASSLRTQALSYEQYF.

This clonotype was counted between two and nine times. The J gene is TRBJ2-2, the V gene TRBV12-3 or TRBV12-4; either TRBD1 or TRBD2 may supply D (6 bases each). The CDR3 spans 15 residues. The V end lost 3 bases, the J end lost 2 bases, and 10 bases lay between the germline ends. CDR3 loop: CASSFYGGNTGELFF. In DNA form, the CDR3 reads TGTGCCAGCAGTTTTTACGGGGGCAACACCGGGGAGCTGTTTTTT.

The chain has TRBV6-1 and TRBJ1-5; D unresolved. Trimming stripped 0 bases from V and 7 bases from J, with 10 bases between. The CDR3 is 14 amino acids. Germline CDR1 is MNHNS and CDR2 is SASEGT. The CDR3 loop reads CASSEAGTGQPQHF. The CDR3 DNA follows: TGTGCCAGCAGTGAAGCAGGCACGGGGCAGCCCCAGCATTTT.

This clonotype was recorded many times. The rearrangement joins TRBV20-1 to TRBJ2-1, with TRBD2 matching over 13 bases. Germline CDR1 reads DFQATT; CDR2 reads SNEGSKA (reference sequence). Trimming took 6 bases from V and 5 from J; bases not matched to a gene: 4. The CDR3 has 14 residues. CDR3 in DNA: TGCAGTGCATCCGGGACTAGCGGGAACAATGAGCAGTTCTTC. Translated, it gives CSASGTSGNNEQFF.

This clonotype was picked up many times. Here the CDR3 reads CASSLGDRRTGNTIYF. The DNA of the CDR3 is TGTGCCAGCAGCTTGGGGGACAGGAGGACTGGAAACACCATATATTTT. The chain recombines TRBV7-2 with TRBJ1-3; 8 bases fit TRBD1. The germline V gene has CDR1 SGHTA and CDR2 FQGNSA. The ends lost 3 bases at V and 2 bases at J; junction bases unmatched: 6. The CDR3 length is 16 residues. Based on the CDR3 plus reference TRBV7-2 and TRBJ1-3, the full variable domain is GAGVSQSPSNKVTEKGKDVELRCDPISGHTALYWYRQSLGQGLEFLIYFQGNSAPDKSGLPSDRFSAERTGGSVSTLTIQRTQQEDSAVYLCASSLGDRRTGNTIYFGEGSWLTVV.

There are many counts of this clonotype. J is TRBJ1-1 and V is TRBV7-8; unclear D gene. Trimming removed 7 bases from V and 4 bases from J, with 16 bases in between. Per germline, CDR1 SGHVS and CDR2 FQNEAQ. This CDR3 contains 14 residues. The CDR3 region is CASTPTETRTEAFF. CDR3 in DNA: TGTGCCAGCACGCCCACCGAAACGCGCACTGAAGCTTTCTTT.

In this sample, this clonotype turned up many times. CDR3 amino acids: CATSDSEGRAPGNGYTF. CDR3 nucleotides: TGTGCCACCAGTGATTCCGAAGGCAGGGCCCCAGGGAATGGCTACACCTTC. The chain is built from TRBV24-1 and TRBJ1-2, with a possible D match to TRBD1 (5 bases). CDR3 length equals 17 residues. Deletions cut 2 bases from V and 6 bases from J, with 21 bases between. Germline CDR1 is KGHDR and CDR2 is SFDVKD.

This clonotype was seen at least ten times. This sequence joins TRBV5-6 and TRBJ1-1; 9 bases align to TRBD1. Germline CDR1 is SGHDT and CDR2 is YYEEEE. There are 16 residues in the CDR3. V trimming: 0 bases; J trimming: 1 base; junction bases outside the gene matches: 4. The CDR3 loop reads CASSLVVGQGNTEAFF. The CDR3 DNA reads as TGTGCCAGCAGCTTGGTGGTGGGACAGGGGAACACTGAAGCTTTCTTT.

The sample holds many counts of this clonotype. Here the CDR3 reads CASSYAGGREKLFF. CDR3 DNA sequence: TGTGCCAGCAGTTACGCCGGGGGGAGGGAAAAACTGTTTTTT. The J gene is TRBJ1-4, the V gene TRBV6-5, with a possible D match to TRBD1 (5 bases). The germline V gene has CDR1 MNHEY and CDR2 SVGAGI. The V and J ends lost 2 bases and 8 bases respectively, with 12 bases between them. CDR3 size: 14 residues.

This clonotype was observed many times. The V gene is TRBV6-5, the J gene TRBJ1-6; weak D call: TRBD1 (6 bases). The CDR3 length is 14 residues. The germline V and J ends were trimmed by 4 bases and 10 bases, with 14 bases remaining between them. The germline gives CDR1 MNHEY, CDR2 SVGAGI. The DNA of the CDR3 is TGTGCCAGCAGTTTACGGGCAGGGGAGTCACCCCTCCACTTT. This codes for CASSLRAGESPLHF.

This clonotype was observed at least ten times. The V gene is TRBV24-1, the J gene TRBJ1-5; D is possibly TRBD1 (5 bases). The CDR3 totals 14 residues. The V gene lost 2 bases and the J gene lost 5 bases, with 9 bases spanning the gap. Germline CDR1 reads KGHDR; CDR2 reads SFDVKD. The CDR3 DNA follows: TGTGCCACCAGTGATTCAAGGGGTTATCAGCCCCAGCATTTT. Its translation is CATSDSRGYQPQHF.

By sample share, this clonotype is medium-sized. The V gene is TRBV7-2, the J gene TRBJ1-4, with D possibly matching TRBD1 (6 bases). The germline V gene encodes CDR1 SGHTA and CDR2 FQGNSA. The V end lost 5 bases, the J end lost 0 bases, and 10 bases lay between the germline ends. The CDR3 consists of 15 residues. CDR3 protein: CASSPRQATNEKLFF. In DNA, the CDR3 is TGTGCCAGCAGCCCCAGACAGGCAACTAATGAAAAACTGTTTTTT.

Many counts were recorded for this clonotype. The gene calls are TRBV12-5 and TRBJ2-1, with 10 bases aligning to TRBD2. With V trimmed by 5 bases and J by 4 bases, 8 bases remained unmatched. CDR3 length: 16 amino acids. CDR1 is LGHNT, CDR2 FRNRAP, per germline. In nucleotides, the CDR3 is TGTGCTAGTGGTCCGGCAGCTAGCGGGAGTTACAATGAGCAGTTCTTC. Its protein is CASGPAASGSYNEQFF.